Listed below are T cell receptor beta chains from one sample, sequenced in a study of beta chain features in type 1 diabetes. Libraries were prepared by immunoSEQ multiplex PCR; TCRdb keeps only in-frame clonotypes and omits some of them. The sample records over 25,000 clones, 56% being singletons. Sequenced sample: Tregs from blood. These receptors all come from a woman aged 18 to 35 with type 1 diabetes. Each CDR3 is given with its conserved first and last residue. The D gene is left open where the match is weak. Clone size appears in some rows only: once, few, many, or a class for an expanded clone.

D: TRBD2; V: TRBV7-9; J: TRBJ2-7; length: 16; size: .; CDR3: CASSRIGGGSTYEQYF; DNA: TGTGCCAGCAGTCGCATCGGTGGCGGGAGTACCTACGAGCAGTACTTC
D: TRBD1; V: TRBV29-1; J: TRBJ2-1; length: 14; size: .; CDR3: CSVVGQGVFNEQFF; DNA: TGCAGCGTTGTCGGACAGGGGGTTTTCAATGAGCAGTTCTTC
D: .; V: TRBV30; J: TRBJ1-1; length: 16; size: few; CDR3: CAWTSSTGTLNTEAFF; DNA: TGTGCCTGGACCTCATCAACCGGGACACTGAACACTGAAGCTTTCTTT
D: .; V: TRBV18; J: TRBJ2-1; length: 13; size: .; CDR3: CASSPSQDNEQFF; DNA: TGTGCCAGCTCACCGTCACAGGACAATGAGCAGTTCTTC
D: TRBD1; V: TRBV10-1; J: TRBJ2-3; length: 13; size: .; CDR3: CASSRQGTDTQYF; DNA: TGCGCCAGCAGTCGACAGGGAACAGATACGCAGTATTTT
D: TRBD1; V: TRBV30; J: TRBJ1-3; length: 15; size: few; CDR3: CAWRTGRYSGNTIYF; DNA: TGTGCCTGGAGGACAGGGCGATACTCTGGAAACACCATATATTTT
D: .; V: TRBV20-1; J: TRBJ2-7; length: 11; size: .; CDR3: CSARGGGEQYF; DNA: TGCAGTGCTAGAGGAGGGGGCGAGCAGTACTTC
D: TRBD2; V: TRBV29-1; J: TRBJ2-1; length: 15; size: .; CDR3: CSVSGLAASYNEQFF; DNA: TGCAGCGTTTCTGGACTAGCGGCCTCCTACAATGAGCAGTTCTTC
D: .; V: TRBV6-5; J: TRBJ1-2; length: 12; size: .; CDR3: CASSAPAGRCTF; DNA: TGTGCCAGCAGTGCTCCCGCGGGACGGTGCACCTTC
D: .; V: TRBV30; J: TRBJ1-4; length: 15; size: .; CDR3: CAWSVSMATNEKLFF; DNA: TGTGCCTGGAGTGTAAGCATGGCAACTAATGAAAAACTGTTTTTT
D: TRBD2; V: TRBV6-1; J: TRBJ2-1; length: 14; size: .; CDR3: CASSETSGRWVQFF; DNA: TGTGCCAGCAGTGAGACTAGCGGGAGGTGGGTGCAGTTCTTC
D: .; V: TRBV11-2; J: TRBJ2-2; length: 14; size: few; CDR3: CASSLVVLWGELFF; DNA: TGTGCCAGCAGCTTAGTGGTACTTTGGGGGGAGCTGTTTTTT
D: .; V: TRBV18; J: TRBJ1-1; length: 15; size: few; CDR3: CASSPSGQGNTEAFF; DNA: TGTGCCAGCTCACCAAGCGGGCAGGGGAACACTGAAGCTTTCTTT
D: .; V: TRBV7-2; J: TRBJ2-1; length: 15; size: few; CDR3: CASSFPSLKPNEQFF; DNA: TGTGCCAGCAGCTTCCCCTCCTTAAAGCCTAATGAGCAGTTCTTC
D: TRBD1; V: TRBV7-9; J: TRBJ1-2; length: 14; size: .; CDR3: CASSLQGSGYGYTF; DNA: TGTGCCAGCAGCCTACAGGGGAGCGGCTATGGCTACACCTTC
D: TRBD1; V: TRBV7-2; J: TRBJ1-6; length: 14; size: .; CDR3: CASSTRQGNSPLHF; DNA: TGTGCCAGCAGTACAAGACAGGGAAATTCACCCCTCCACTTT
D: .; V: TRBV29-1; J: TRBJ2-5; length: 16; size: .; CDR3: CSVQRPTASSVETQYF; DNA: TGCAGCGTTCAACGCCCGACAGCATCAAGTGTGGAGACCCAGTACTTC
D: .; V: TRBV11-2; J: TRBJ2-1; length: 12; size: once; CDR3: CASSPTRNEQFF; DNA: TGTGCCAGCAGCCCCACGAGGAATGAGCAGTTCTTC
D: TRBD2; V: TRBV5-4; J: TRBJ2-1; length: 15; size: .; CDR3: CASSPGGRVDNEQFF; DNA: TGTGCCAGCAGCCCGGGGGGGAGGGTCGACAATGAGCAGTTCTTC
D: .; V: TRBV13; J: TRBJ1-5; length: 14; size: .; CDR3: CASSLGRPSGPQHF; DNA: TGTGCCAGCAGCTTAGGCCGGCCGTCGGGGCCCCAGCATTTT
D: TRBD2; V: TRBV28; J: TRBJ2-1; length: 19; size: .; CDR3: CASSQSGRIDSGTYNEQFF; DNA: TGTGCCAGCAGTCAGAGCGGGAGAATAGATAGTGGGACCTACAATGAGCAGTTCTTC
D: TRBD1; V: TRBV29-1; J: TRBJ2-1; length: 16; size: few; CDR3: CSVGGTGGARYNEQFF; DNA: TGCAGCGTTGGCGGGACAGGGGGAGCGAGGTACAATGAGCAGTTCTTC
D: TRBD1; V: TRBV7-2; J: TRBJ2-3; length: 16; size: few; CDR3: CASSLHRQGGTDTQYF; DNA: TGTGCCAGCAGCTTACACCGACAGGGGGGGACAGATACGCAGTATTTT
D: .; V: TRBV19; J: TRBJ2-5; length: 15; size: .; CDR3: CASSIGGSPGETQYF; DNA: TGTGCCAGTAGTATAGGAGGCAGCCCCGGAGAGACCCAGTACTTC
D: .; V: TRBV7-6; J: TRBJ1-4; length: 14; size: .; CDR3: CASSRRQSNEKLFF; DNA: TGTGCCAGCAGCCGTAGACAGAGTAATGAAAAACTGTTTTTT
D: TRBD1; V: TRBV15; J: TRBJ1-1; length: 13; size: once; CDR3: CATSSGDRVEAFF; DNA: TGTGCCACCAGCAGCGGAGACAGGGTTGAAGCTTTCTTT
D: TRBD2; V: TRBV4-1; J: TRBJ2-7; length: 17; size: .; CDR3: CASSPVDMGLAGDEQYF; DNA: TGCGCCAGCAGCCCGGTTGATATGGGACTAGCGGGAGACGAGCAGTACTTC